This T cell receptor (beta chain) was captured in a study of blood T cell repertoires in COVID-19. Background on the study: The analysed material was cDNA or gDNA that came from T cells, B-cell-depleted T cells, or PBMCs.

Original methodology: From reference gene primer amplification, estimates of nucleated cell counts were derived. The repertoire was sequenced with immunoSEQ multiplex PCR; TCRdb's copy has only in-frame clones and lacks some. V and J calls and clone size follow that table, whereas D and trimming were derived from the DNA. The table lists fewer than 200,000 clones, about 83% of them singletons. The V segment lost 7 bases and the J segment 6 bases; nucleotides outside the gene matches: 9. The length of the CDR3 is 14 residues. Germline-derived CDR1 and CDR2 are ENHRY and SYGVKD. The sequence was collected from a woman between 70 and 85 years old with COVID-19, enrolled during active disease. This sequence joins TRBV10-3 and TRBJ2-1, with 7 bases lining up with TRBD1. The sequencing sample was made of peripheral blood. In nucleotides, the CDR3 is TGTGCCATCAATCAGGGACAGTCCCGCAATGAGCAGTTCTTC. This encodes CAINQGQSRNEQFF.